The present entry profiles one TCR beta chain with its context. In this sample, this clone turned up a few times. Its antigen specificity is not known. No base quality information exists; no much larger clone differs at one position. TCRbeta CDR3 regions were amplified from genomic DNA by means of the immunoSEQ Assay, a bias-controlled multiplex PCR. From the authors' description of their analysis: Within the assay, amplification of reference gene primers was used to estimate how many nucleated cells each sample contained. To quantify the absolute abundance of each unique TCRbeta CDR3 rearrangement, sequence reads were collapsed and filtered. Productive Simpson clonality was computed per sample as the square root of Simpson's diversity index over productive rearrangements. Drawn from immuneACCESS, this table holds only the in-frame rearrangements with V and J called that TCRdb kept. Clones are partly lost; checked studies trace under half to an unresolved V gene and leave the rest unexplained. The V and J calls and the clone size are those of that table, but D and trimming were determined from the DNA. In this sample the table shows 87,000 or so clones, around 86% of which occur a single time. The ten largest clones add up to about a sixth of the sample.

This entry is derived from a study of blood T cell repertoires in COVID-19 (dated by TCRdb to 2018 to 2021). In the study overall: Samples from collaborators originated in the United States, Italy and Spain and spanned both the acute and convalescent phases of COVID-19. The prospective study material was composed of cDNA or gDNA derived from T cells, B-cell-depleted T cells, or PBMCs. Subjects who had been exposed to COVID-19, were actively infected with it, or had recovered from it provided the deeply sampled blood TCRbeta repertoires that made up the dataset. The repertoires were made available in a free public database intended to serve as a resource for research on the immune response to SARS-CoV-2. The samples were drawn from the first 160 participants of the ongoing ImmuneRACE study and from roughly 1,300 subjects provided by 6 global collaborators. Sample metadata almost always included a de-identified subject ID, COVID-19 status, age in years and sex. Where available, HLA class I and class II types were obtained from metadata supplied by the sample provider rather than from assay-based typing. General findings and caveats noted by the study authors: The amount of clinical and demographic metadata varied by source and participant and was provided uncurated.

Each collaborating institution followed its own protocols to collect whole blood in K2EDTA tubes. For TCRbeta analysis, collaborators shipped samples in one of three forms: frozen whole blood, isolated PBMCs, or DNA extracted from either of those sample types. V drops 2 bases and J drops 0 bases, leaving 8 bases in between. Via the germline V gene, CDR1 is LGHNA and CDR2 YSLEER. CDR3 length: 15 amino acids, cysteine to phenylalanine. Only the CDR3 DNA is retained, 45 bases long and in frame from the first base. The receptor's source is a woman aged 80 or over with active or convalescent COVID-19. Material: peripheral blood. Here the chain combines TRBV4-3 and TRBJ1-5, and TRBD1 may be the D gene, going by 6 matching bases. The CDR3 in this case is CASSQRQDSNQPQHF. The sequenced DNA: TGCGCCAGCAGCCAACGACAGGATAGCAATCAGCCCCAGCATTTT.